This paragraph reports one TCR beta chain. Its matching antigen is unknown. A much bigger clone sits one base away, suggesting this may be a read error. RNA and DNA were co-extracted from approximately 20-30 mg of unsorted bulk tissue. At sampling, these chronic HBV carriers had received no treatment. Researchers took samples from five separate regions of each tumor. CDR3 length: 16 residues. Germline CDR1 SGHVS, CDR2 FQNEAQ. Trimming stripped 5 bases from V and 5 bases from J, with 18 bases between. The data stem from a study of tumor-infiltrating lymphocytes in primary liver carcinoma. Whole-study results and caveats: Tumors and blood were compared for top-250-clone fraction, and tumors had the significantly higher value (p = 0.039). The study found only about 7.5-24% of top clones in all five tumor regions.

The investigators made TCR beta cDNA from 400 to 500 ng total RNA, using a constant-region primer. For TCR beta, libraries were produced by three nested multiplex PCR rounds using slightly modified ARM-PCR. The first two PCR rounds, roughly 9 cycles each, used TRBV1-TRBV30 forward primers and a C-beta reverse primer. TCRdb re-called the multiplex PCR reads with MiXCR, one entry per CDR3 protein. The sample contains approximately 100,000 distinct CDR3 sequences, about 63% of which appear only once. Sequencing used liver tumor tissue from sampling region 2. Subset of the sample: tumor region T2, inferior pole. V gene TRBV7-8 combines with J gene TRBJ1-4; D gene uncertain. This TCR derives from a woman aged 60-75 years with primary liver carcinoma and hepatitis B virus infection. CDR3 sequence reads: CASSAVGPAGNEKLFF. CDR3 in DNA: TGTGCCAGCAGCGCCGTAGGGCCAGCCGGCAATGAAAAACTGTTTTTT. The full variable domain, its missing parts supplied by reference TRBV7-8 and TRBJ1-4, is GAGVSQSPRYKVAKRGQDVALRCDPISGHVSLFWYQQALGQGPEFLTYFQNEAQLDKSGLPSDRFFAERPEGSVSTLKIQRTQQEDSAVYLCASSAVGPAGNEKLFFGSGTQLSVL.